The rows below give T cell receptor beta chains drawn from one sample of a study of shared clonotypes between healthy human individuals. This table comes from immunoSEQ multiplex PCR, and its TCRdb copy is limited to in-frame clones, with some not included. This sample has approximately 1,000,000 clones, with approximately 78% found just once. Specimen: memory CD4+ T cells from PBMCs. These receptors were collected from a man between 18 and 35 years old in good health. Some clones in this sample may be carry-over from other donors' samples. The CDR3 runs from the conserved cysteine through the conserved F or W. A D gene is named only where the DNA matches it firmly. Clone size, where shown, is once, few, many, or a class for clones that have expanded.

j_call clone_size v_call d_call cdr3_aa cdr3_nt
TRBJ1-6 . TRBV30 . CALRQAYNSPLHF TGTGCCTTGAGACAGGCCTATAATTCACCCCTCCACTTT
TRBJ2-2 . TRBV6-4 TRBD2 CASSPGLANTGELFF TGTGCCAGCAGTCCGGGACTAGCGAACACCGGGGAGCTGTTTTTT
TRBJ2-2 . TRBV6-5 . CASRSQGTGELFF TGTGCCAGTCGTAGCCAGGGGACCGGGGAGCTGTTTTTT
TRBJ1-2 few TRBV9 . CASSVDGRASSSYGYTF TGTGCCAGCAGCGTAGATGGCAGGGCGTCATCTTCCTATGGCTACACCTTC
TRBJ2-7 . TRBV29-1 . CSVGLQKTYEQYF TGCAGCGTTGGATTACAGAAGACCTACGAGCAGTACTTC
TRBJ2-5 once TRBV9 . CASSTRGDHRQETQYF TGTGCCAGCTCTACGAGGGGGGACCACCGTCAAGAGACCCAGTACTTC
TRBJ2-5 . TRBV6-6 . CAGAEPGRETQYF TGTGCCGGAGCGGAACCGGGGAGAGAGACCCAGTACTTC
TRBJ2-5 . TRBV7-8 TRBD1 CASSLVWTGEETQYF TGTGCCAGCAGCTTAGTATGGACAGGGGAAGAGACCCAGTACTTC
TRBJ2-1 once TRBV30 TRBD2 CAWGLAGGSEQFF TGTGCCTGGGGACTAGCGGGAGGGAGTGAGCAGTTCTTC
TRBJ2-3 . TRBV19 TRBD1 CASSIGQGTDTQYF TGTGCCAGTAGTATCGGACAGGGCACAGATACGCAGTATTTT
TRBJ1-5 . TRBV11-1 . CASSLDRDQPQHF TGTGCCAGCAGCTTAGATCGGGATCAGCCCCAGCATTTT
TRBJ1-1 . TRBV19 . CASMRILGNTEAFF TGTGCCAGTATGCGGATTTTGGGAAACACTGAAGCTTTCTTT
TRBJ1-1 . TRBV5-6 . CASSLGRATEAFF TGTGCCAGCAGCTTAGGTCGAGCAACTGAAGCTTTCTTT
TRBJ2-3 . TRBV10-1 TRBD2 CASQLASTDTQYF TGCGCCAGCCAACTAGCGTCCACAGATACGCAGTATTTT
TRBJ2-2 . TRBV5-1 TRBD1 CASSSGQLSNTGELFF TGCGCCAGCAGCTCGGGACAGCTGTCGAACACCGGGGAGCTGTTTTTT
TRBJ2-7 . TRBV5-1 . CASSFPRTPSYEQYF TGCGCCAGCAGCTTTCCACGGACGCCGAGCTACGAGCAGTACTTC
TRBJ2-5 . TRBV29-1 . CSVEGSRDLETQYF TGCAGCGTTGAAGGCTCCAGGGACTTGGAGACCCAGTACTTC
TRBJ2-1 . TRBV5-1 TRBD2 CASSYLAGEGEQFF TGCGCCAGCAGCTACCTAGCGGGTGAGGGTGAGCAGTTCTTC
TRBJ2-3 many TRBV18 . CASSPALTDTQYF TGTGCCAGCTCACCAGCCTTGACAGATACGCAGTATTTT
TRBJ2-2 . TRBV2 TRBD1 CASSGDSPTGELFF TGTGCCAGCAGCGGGGACAGCCCCACCGGGGAGCTGTTTTTT
TRBJ1-1 . TRBV6-6 . CASSQLRGTEAFF TGTGCCAGCAGCCAGCTCCGCGGGACTGAAGCTTTCTTT
TRBJ2-2 once TRBV27 TRBD1 CASSFDRVGTGELFF TGTGCCAGCAGTTTCGACAGGGTGGGCACCGGGGAGCTGTTTTTT
TRBJ1-5 many TRBV5-4 . CASSLGGANQPQHF TGTGCCAGCAGCTTGGGGGGGGCCAATCAGCCCCAGCATTTT
TRBJ2-3 . TRBV28 . CASSLGGDTQYF TGTGCCAGCAGTTTAGGAGGGGATACGCAGTATTTT
TRBJ2-7 . TRBV5-4 . CASFPRGTQYNRQYF TGTGCCAGCTTCCCAAGGGGGACCCAATATAACAGGCAGTACTTC
TRBJ2-3 . TRBV7-9 . CASSLGGSIDTQYF TGTGCCAGCAGCTTAGGGGGAAGCATTGATACGCAGTATTTT
TRBJ1-5 . TRBV28 . CASSSVGTNINQPQHF TGTGCCAGCAGTTCCGTTGGGACAAACATCAATCAGCCCCAGCATTTT
TRBJ2-3 . TRBV7-9 . CASSLTGLSTDTQYF TGTGCCAGCAGCTTAACGGGACTGAGCACAGATACGCAGTATTTT
TRBJ1-1 once TRBV5-8 . CASSPPPRNTEAFF TGTGCCAGCAGCCCCCCGCCGAGGAACACTGAAGCTTTCTTT
TRBJ1-4 . TRBV7-9 . CASSLGGGGYEKLFF TGTGCCAGCAGCTTAGGTGGGGGAGGCTACGAAAAACTGTTTTTT
TRBJ1-2 . TRBV4-3 TRBD1 CASSQDLSQTQGGYGYTF TGCGCCAGCAGCCAAGATCTCTCTCAAACCCAGGGGGGCTATGGCTACACCTTC
TRBJ2-1 . TRBV7-3 . CASSRTGPNEQFF TGTGCCAGCAGCCGCACAGGACCGAATGAGCAGTTCTTC
TRBJ2-3 once TRBV5-6 TRBD2 CASSGGLAGGIDTQYF TGTGCCAGCAGCGGAGGACTAGCGGGAGGGATAGATACGCAGTATTTT
TRBJ1-2 many TRBV2 . CASSVGGIYGYTF TGTGCCAGCAGTGTTGGGGGGATCTATGGCTACACCTTC
TRBJ2-7 . TRBV28 . CASSWGPYYEQYF TGTGCCAGCAGTTGGGGACCCTACTACGAGCAGTACTTC
TRBJ1-3 . TRBV5-4 . CASSLPHSSGNTIYF TGTGCCAGCAGCTTGCCACATAGCTCTGGAAACACCATATATTTT
TRBJ2-2 . TRBV30 . CVWSVGGELFF TGTGTCTGGAGTGTGGGCGGGGAGCTGTTTTTT
TRBJ2-1 . TRBV27 . CASSWAGTAAPSEQFF TGTGCCAGCAGTTGGGCCGGGACCGCCGCCCCTAGTGAGCAGTTCTTC
TRBJ2-7 . TRBV25-1 . CASSPSRAPYEQYF TGTGCCAGCAGCCCAAGTCGGGCCCCCTACGAGCAGTACTTC
TRBJ2-7 many TRBV12-5 . CASGRETGEQYF TGTGCTAGTGGTCGGGAGACGGGAGAGCAGTACTTC
TRBJ2-1 . TRBV19 TRBD2 CASSKRESLDEQFF TGTGCCAGTAGTAAGCGGGAATCCCTCGATGAGCAGTTCTTC
TRBJ2-7 . TRBV27 TRBD2 CASRGTSGWSYEQYF TGTGCCAGCAGAGGGACTAGCGGGTGGTCCTACGAGCAGTACTTC
TRBJ2-1 . TRBV6-5 . CAIPWGDKNYNEQFF TGTGCCATACCATGGGGGGACAAGAACTACAATGAGCAGTTCTTC
TRBJ1-5 . TRBV10-2 . CASSESRGTQPQHF TGCGCCAGCAGTGAGTCGAGGGGAACCCAGCCCCAGCATTTT
TRBJ1-2 . TRBV11-2 . CASSPGPWINYGYTF TGTGCCAGCAGTCCAGGTCCCTGGATAAACTATGGCTACACCTTC
TRBJ1-2 . TRBV6-5 . CASSTGASDGYTF TGTGCCAGCAGTACCGGTGCCAGTGATGGCTACACCTTC
TRBJ2-5 . TRBV6-5 TRBD1 CASSYSGRGETQYF TGTGCCAGCAGTTACTCAGGCAGGGGGGAGACCCAGTACTTC
TRBJ2-5 . TRBV10-2 TRBD1 CASRGTGGGETQYF TGCGCCAGCAGGGGTACAGGGGGCGGCGAGACCCAGTACTTC
TRBJ2-7 . TRBV10-3 . CAISATPGYEQYF TGTGCCATCAGTGCAACACCGGGCTACGAGCAGTACTTC
TRBJ2-2 . TRBV5-1 . CASSYRGESTGELFF TGCGCCAGCAGCTACAGAGGGGAGTCCACCGGGGAGCTGTTTTTT